These 5 T cell receptor beta chains came from one sample sequenced in a study of technical replicates of blood from a handful of donors. Some clones are missing from TCRdb's copy, which holds only in-frame ones; the method was immunoSEQ multiplex PCR. The sample includes some 54,000 clones, roughly 95% seen only once; the top ten take 4.2%. Sequences were obtained from PBMCs. The receptors derive from a human donor in good health. Some clones in this sample may be carry-over from other donors' samples.

The rearrangement links TRBV15 to TRBJ2-6; 7 bases line up with TRBD1. Germline CDR1 LNHNV, CDR2 YYDKDF (reference sequence). The CDR3 sequence is 20 residues long. Trimming removed 0 bases from V and 2 bases from J; junction bases left unmatched: 13. This CDR3 is CATSRDRRTGHEAGANVLTF. The CDR3 DNA reads as TGTGCCACCAGCAGAGATCGTCGGACAGGACATGAGGCTGGGGCCAACGTCCTGACTTTC. The entire variable domain, with the rest obtained from reference TRBV15 and TRBJ2-6, is as follows: DAMVIQNPRYQVTQFGKPVTLSCSQTLNHNVMYWYQQKSSQAPKLLFHYYDKDFNNEADTPDNFQSRRPNTSFCFLDIRSPGLGDTAMYLCATSRDRRTGHEAGANVLTFGAGSRLTVL.

This sequence joins TRBV7-9 and TRBJ2-6; D uncertain. Germline V gene sequence: CDR1 SEHNR, CDR2 FQNEAQ (reference sequence). Deletions cut 1 base from V and 2 bases from J, with 6 bases between. The CDR3 contains 15 residues. The CDR3 DNA reads as TGTGCCAGCAGCTTAGGACTGACTGGGGCCAACGTCCTGACTTTC. Protein: CASSLGLTGANVLTF.

This clone was seen just once. The chain carries TRBV18 and TRBJ2-7, with a weak D call TRBD2 (6 bases). The ends were cut back, 3 bases at V and 5 bases at J, with 20 bases in the middle. Germline V gives CDR1 KGHSH, CDR2 LQKENI. The CDR3 has 16 amino acids. CDR3 sequence reads: CASSPDRRETRDEQYF. The CDR3 DNA sequence: TGTGCCAGCTCACCGGACCGTAGGGAGACTAGGGACGAGCAGTACTTC.

The chain has TRBV9 and TRBJ1-6; TRBD1 agrees at 9 bases. J lost 8 bases, V lost 4 bases, and 10 bases had no gene match. CDR3 length: 16 amino acids. CDR1 is SGDLS, CDR2 YYNGEE, per germline. This CDR3 reads CASSTKQGASDSPLHF. The CDR3 DNA sequence: TGTGCCAGCAGCACAAAACAGGGGGCCTCCGATTCACCCCTCCACTTT.

This clone was counted a few times. The chain has TRBV2 and TRBJ1-5, with TRBD1 matching 7 bases. CDR1 and CDR2 from the germline V gene are SNHLY and FYNNEI. Trimming took 7 bases from V and 2 from J; bases not matched to a gene: 2. The CDR3 has 13 amino acids. DNA of the CDR3: TGTGCCAGCACAGGGACAGGCAATCAGCCCCAGCATTTT. Protein product: CASTGTGNQPQHF. Full variable domain (missing parts from reference TRBV2 and TRBJ1-5): EPEVTQTPSHQVTQMGQEVILRCVPISNHLYFYWYRQILGQKVEFLVSFYNNEISEKSEIFDDQFSVERPDGSNFTLKIRSTKLEDSAMYFCASTGTGNQPQHFGDGTRLSIL.